This T cell receptor beta chain was retrieved from a study of T-cell reconstitution after alpha-beta-depleted transplantation in children. Whole-study findings and limits: Reportedly, roughly two months post-transplant, alpha-beta T cells arose from several hundred expanded graft clones. The study traced high day-60 TCRbeta diversity in some patients to surviving recipient T cells and thymic progenitors.

The germline CDR1 and CDR2 sequences are SNHLY and FYNNEI. CDR3 length: 20 residues. V was shortened by 3 bases and J by 0 bases, with 24 bases between the two germline ends. This clonotype was picked up a small number of times. Its matching antigen is unknown. Unique molecular identifiers were incorporated into the prepared TCRbeta library. From the PCR reads, TCRdb called clonotypes with MiXCR, one entry per CDR3 protein. The sample holds about 440,000 distinct CDR3 sequences; around 46% are singletons and the top ten take 27%. The V gene is TRBV2, the J gene TRBJ2-4, with a possible D match to TRBD2 (7 bases). This receptor was taken from a girl aged 2-10 years with aplastic anemia, due to receive a stem cell transplant. The specimen comprised PBMCs, sampled before TCRalphabeta/CD19-depleted stem cell transplant. CDR3 in DNA: TGTGCCAGCAGTGACCCATCGGGGGGCCTCCCCTATCTAGCCAAAAACATTCAGTACTTC. The encoded protein is CASSDPSGGLPYLAKNIQYF.